This record looks at one TCR beta chain sequence and its context. Antigen unknown. This entry is derived from a study of T cell responses to AZD1222 COVID-19 vaccine. Study-wide findings and caveats: Dominant CD4 TCR responses targeted spike regions 160-218 and 743-854. Nearly half of unique spike-specific TCRs reportedly avoided B.1.351 and B.1.1.7 mutated regions.

Profiling relied on immunoSEQ multiplex PCR, and the TCRdb table lists in-frame clones only, not all of them. The sample shows more than 110,000 clones, 92% of them seen only once. The CDR3 consists of 15 residues. Trimming took off 4 bases at V and 8 bases at J, with 20 bases between the two ends. Germline assignment: CDR1 MDHEN and CDR2 SYDVKM. This material consisted of peripheral blood, taken on day 0 of AZD1222 vaccination. The chain is built from TRBV28 and TRBJ1-2, with TRBD1 as a possible D gene (6 bases). This TCR was recovered from an adult in good health. CDR3 amino acids: CASSSRGPIALGYTF. Here the CDR3 DNA reads TGTGCCAGCAGTTCCAGGGGACCGATTGCGCTCGGCTACACCTTC.